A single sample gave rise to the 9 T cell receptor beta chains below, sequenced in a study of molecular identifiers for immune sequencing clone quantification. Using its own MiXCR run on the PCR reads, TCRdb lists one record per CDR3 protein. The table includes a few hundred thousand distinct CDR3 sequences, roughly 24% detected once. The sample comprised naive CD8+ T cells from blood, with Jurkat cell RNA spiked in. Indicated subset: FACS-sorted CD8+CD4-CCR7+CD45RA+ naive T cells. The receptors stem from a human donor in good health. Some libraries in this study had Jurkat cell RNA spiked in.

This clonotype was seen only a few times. The DNA for the CDR3 is TGTGCCAGCAGCGGAGGACTTAAGCTCGAGCAGTACTTC. Its translation: CASSGGLKLEQYF. The chain couples TRBV7-9 to TRBJ2-7, with a possible D match to TRBD2 (5 bases). V was shortened by 5 bases and J by 6 bases, with 14 bases between the two germline ends. CDR3 size: 13 residues. From germline, CDR1 is SEHNR and CDR2 FQNEAQ (reference sequence).

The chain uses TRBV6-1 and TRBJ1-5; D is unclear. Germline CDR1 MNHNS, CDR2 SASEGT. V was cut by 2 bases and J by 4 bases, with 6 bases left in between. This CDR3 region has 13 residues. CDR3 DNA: TGTGCCAGCAGTGAAAGACTTAATCAGCCCCAGCATTTT. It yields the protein CASSERLNQPQHF.

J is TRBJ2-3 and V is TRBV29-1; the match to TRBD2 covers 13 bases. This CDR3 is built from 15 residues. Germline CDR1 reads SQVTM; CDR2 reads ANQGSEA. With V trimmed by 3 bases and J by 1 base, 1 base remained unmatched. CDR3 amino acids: CSVEGTSGGTDTQYF. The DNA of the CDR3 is TGCAGCGTTGAGGGGACTAGCGGGGGCACAGATACGCAGTATTTT.

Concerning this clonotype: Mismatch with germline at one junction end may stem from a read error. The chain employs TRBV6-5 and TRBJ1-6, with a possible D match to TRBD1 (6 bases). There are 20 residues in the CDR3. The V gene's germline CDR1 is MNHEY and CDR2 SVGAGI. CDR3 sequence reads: CASSYRGTPGGSSYDSPLHF. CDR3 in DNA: TGTGCCAGCAGTTACCGAGGGACACCCGGGGGTAGCTCCTATGATTCACCCCTCCACTTT.

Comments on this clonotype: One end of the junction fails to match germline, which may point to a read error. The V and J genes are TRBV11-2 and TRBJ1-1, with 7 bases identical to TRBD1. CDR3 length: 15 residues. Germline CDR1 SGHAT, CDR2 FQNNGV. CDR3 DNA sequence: TGTGCCCGCAGCCCAGGGACAGCCGGGAACACTGCAGCTTTCTTT. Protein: CARSPGTAGNTAAFF.

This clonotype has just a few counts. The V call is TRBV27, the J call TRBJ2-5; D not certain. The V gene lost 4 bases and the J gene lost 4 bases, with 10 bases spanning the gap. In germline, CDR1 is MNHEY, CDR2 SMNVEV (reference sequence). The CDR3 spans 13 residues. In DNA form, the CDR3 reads TGTGCCAGCAGTTCCAGCTGGGCAGAGACCCAGTACTTC. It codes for CASSSSWAETQYF.

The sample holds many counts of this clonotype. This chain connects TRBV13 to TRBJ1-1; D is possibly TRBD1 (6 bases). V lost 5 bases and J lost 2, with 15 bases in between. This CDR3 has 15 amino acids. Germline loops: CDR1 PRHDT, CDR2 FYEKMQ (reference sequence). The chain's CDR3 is CASSPHRALNTEAFF. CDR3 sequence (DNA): TGTGCCAGCAGCCCCCACAGGGCCCTAAACACTGAAGCTTTCTTT.

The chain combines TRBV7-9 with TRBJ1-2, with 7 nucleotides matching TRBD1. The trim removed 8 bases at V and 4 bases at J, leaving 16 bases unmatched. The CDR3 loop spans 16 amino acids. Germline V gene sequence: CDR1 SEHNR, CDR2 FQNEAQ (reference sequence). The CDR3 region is CASGISLQGLGYGYTF. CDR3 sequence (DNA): TGTGCCAGCGGTATTAGCCTACAGGGGCTTGGCTATGGCTACACCTTC.

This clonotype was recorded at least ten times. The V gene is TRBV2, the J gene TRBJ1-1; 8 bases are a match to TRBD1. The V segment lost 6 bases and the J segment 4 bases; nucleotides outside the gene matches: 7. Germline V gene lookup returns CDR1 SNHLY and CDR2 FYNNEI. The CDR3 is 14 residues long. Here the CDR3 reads CASRLLTGGTEAFF. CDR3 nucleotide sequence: TGTGCCAGCAGGCTTCTAACAGGGGGCACTGAAGCTTTCTTT.